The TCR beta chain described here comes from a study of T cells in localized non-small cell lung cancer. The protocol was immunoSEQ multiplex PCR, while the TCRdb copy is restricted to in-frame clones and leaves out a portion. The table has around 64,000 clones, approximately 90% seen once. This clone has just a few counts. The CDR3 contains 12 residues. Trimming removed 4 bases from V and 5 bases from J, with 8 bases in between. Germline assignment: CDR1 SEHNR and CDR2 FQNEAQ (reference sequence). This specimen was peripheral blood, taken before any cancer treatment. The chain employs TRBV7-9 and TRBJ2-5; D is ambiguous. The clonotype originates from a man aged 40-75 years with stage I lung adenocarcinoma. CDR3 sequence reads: CASSSEAETQYF. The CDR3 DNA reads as TGTGCCAGCAGCTCCGAGGCCGAGACCCAGTACTTC.